Detailed here is one T cell receptor (beta chain). The antigen is not known. This sample is drawn from a study of radiotherapy plus CTLA-4 blockade in lung cancer. Turning to the study itself: 15% to 20% of patients responded objectively, and approximately 31% achieved disease control.

Study-level findings and limits: Researchers report tumor-derived TCR clones expanding in blood after radiotherapy plus ipilimumab. The authors reported that early blood T cell clone dynamics, with interferon-beta, best predicted response.

V lost 5 bases to trimming and J lost 2 bases, with 10 bases between them. The CDR3 covers 14 residues. The germline V gene has CDR1 SGDLS and CDR2 YYNGEE. Participants had chemo-refractory metastatic non-small-cell lung cancer and were treated with focal radiation plus ipilimumab CTLA-4 blockade. Using immunoSEQ multiplex PCR, the repertoire was profiled, and TCRdb retains in-frame clones only, with some absent. Among 81,000 or so clones listed, less than 85% were seen once. The gene calls are TRBV9 and TRBJ2-2; D is unclear. This receptor was identified in a human donor with non-small cell lung cancer who had stable disease on radiotherapy plus ipilimumab. Sequencing used peripheral blood, obtained from a patient treated with radiotherapy plus ipilimumab. The CDR3 protein is CASSPLLNTGELFF. CDR3 coding DNA: TGTGCCAGCAGTCCACTACTTAACACCGGGGAGCTGTTTTTT.